These T cell receptor beta chains were read from a single sample in a study of blood T cell repertoires in COVID-19. Profiling relied on immunoSEQ multiplex PCR, and the TCRdb table lists in-frame clones only, not all of them. In the table there are nearly 350,000 clones, 88% of which are singletons. The source material was peripheral blood. Receptor source: a woman between 70 and 85 years old with COVID-19, enrolled during active disease. Each CDR3 is given with its conserved first and last residue. Each record gives: V gene, J gene, CDR3 protein.

>TRBV30|TRBJ1-2
CAWSVNMLYGYTF
>TRBV5-1|TRBJ2-7
CASSPDGGATYEQYF
>TRBV5-1|TRBJ1-2
CASSYGINYGYTF
>TRBV3-1/TRBV3-2|TRBJ1-2
CASSQDTGFYGYTF
>TRBV30|TRBJ1-5
CAWSLGTVNQPQHF
>TRBV5-1|TRBJ1-1
CASSPDRGEGEAFF
>TRBV2|TRBJ1-5
CASSESSTAPNQPQHF
>TRBV7-8|TRBJ2-3
CASSLGGGADTQYF
>TRBV2|TRBJ1-1
CASTRLGETEAFF
>TRBV5-6|TRBJ1-1
CASSLGVQAFF
>TRBV7-2|TRBJ2-2
CASSRGQAGELFF
>TRBV7-2|TRBJ1-5
CASSLQQGHRQPQHF
>TRBV24-1|TRBJ2-1
CATSDPTESSYNEQFF
>TRBV4-1|TRBJ2-5
CASSSEAVLGETQYF
>TRBV5-4|TRBJ2-2
CASSLLAGGDTGELFF
>TRBV5-6|TRBJ1-6
CASSLWTGGGSPLHF
>TRBV24-1|TRBJ2-2
CATSEPGGSNTGELFF
>TRBV9|TRBJ2-3
CASSVEASGGLDTQYF
>TRBV30|TRBJ2-3
CAWSPRRDTQYF
>TRBV19|TRBJ2-7
CASSINRRDSYEQYF
>TRBV23-1|TRBJ2-7
CASSQFSDLAGQGTYEQYF
>TRBV5-1|TRBJ1-2
CASSFERGVPYGYTF
>TRBV19|TRBJ1-3
CASRSDRDSGNTIYF
>TRBV5-8|TRBJ2-3
CASSLDSSSTDTQYF
>TRBV12-3/TRBV12-4|TRBJ1-1
CASSLAAGTEAFF
>TRBV2|TRBJ2-7
CASSPYPGGSYEQYF
>TRBV9|TRBJ1-4
CASSVGGGPATNEKLFF
>TRBV6-5|TRBJ2-4
CASSLTGGHVIQYF
>TRBV5-1|TRBJ2-5
CASSSFSGGQETQYF